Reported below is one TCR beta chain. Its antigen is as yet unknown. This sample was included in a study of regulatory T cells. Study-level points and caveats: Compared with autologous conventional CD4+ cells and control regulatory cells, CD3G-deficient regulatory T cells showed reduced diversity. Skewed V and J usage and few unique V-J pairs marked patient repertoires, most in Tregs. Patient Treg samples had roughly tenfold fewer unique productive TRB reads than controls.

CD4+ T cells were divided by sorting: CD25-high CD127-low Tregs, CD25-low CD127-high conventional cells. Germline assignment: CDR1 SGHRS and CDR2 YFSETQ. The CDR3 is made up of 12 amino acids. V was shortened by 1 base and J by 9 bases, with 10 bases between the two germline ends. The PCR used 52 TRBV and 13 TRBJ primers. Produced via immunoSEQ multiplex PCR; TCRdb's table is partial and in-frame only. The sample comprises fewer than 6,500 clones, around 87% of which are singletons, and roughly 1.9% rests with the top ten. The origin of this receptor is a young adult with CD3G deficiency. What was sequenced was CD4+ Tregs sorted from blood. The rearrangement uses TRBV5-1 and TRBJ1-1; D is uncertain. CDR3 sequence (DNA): TGCGCCAGCAGCTTGCCGGGAGGGCAAGCTTTCTTT. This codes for CASSLPGGQAFF.